The TCR beta chain under discussion was sequenced for a study of OX40 agonist ivuxolimab in advanced cancers. A few counts support this clone. The antigen remains undetermined. Patients who had autoimmune disease history or got systemic immunosuppression were left out. Study outcomes and limitations: At doses 0.1 to 3.0 mg/kg, CD4+ and CD8+ clones expanded. The 0.1-3.0 mg/kg partial responders had among the lowest clonal expansion. Antigen specificity of clonally expanded peripheral T cells was not established.

From germline, CDR1 is LNHNV and CDR2 YYDKDF (reference sequence). This CDR3 region has 16 residues. The germline V and J ends were trimmed by 4 bases and 1 base, with 17 bases remaining between them. Sequencing was performed with immunoSEQ multiplex PCR; in TCRdb, only in-frame clones are kept and a portion is missing. The sample holds 15,000 to 20,000 clones, around 93% seen once. The material sequenced was CD4+ or CD8+ T cells sorted from blood, taken in a trial of the OX40 agonist ivuxolimab. V gene TRBV15 combines with J gene TRBJ2-7; possibly TRBD1 for D (6 bases). The clonotype originates from an adult with an advanced solid tumor such as melanoma, head and neck, liver or kidney cancer. The CDR3: CATSTPLGAESYEQYF. The CDR3 nucleotides read TGTGCCACCAGCACTCCCCTGGGGGCAGAATCCTACGAGCAGTACTTC.